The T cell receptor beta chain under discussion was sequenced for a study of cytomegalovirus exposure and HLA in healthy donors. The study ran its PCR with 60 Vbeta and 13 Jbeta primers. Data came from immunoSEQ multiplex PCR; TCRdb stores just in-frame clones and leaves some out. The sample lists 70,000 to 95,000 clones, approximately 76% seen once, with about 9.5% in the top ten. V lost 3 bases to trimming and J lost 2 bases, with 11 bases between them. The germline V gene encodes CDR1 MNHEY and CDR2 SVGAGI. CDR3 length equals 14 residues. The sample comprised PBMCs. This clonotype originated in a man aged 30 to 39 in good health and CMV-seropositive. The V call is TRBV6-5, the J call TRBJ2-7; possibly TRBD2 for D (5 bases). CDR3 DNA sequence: TGTGCCAGCAGTTATAGAGGGCCCCCCTACGAGCAGTACTTC. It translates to CASSYRGPPYEQYF.